The 20 T cell receptor beta chains below were found in one sample sequenced in a study of identifying expanded T cells in peripheral blood (dated by TCRdb to between 2018 and 2021). The receptor library was made with the immunoSEQ multiplex PCR assay. TCRdb took this table from immuneACCESS and kept in-frame rearrangements with V and J called. Such tables lack part of the clones; where checked against another copy, unresolved V genes explain under half of the gap, and the rest is unexplained. The sample includes about 85,000 clones, with 89% observed a single time. The ten largest clonotypes hold around 2.7% of the sample. The sample taken for sequencing was blood. Source of these receptors: a person aged 18 to 75 in good health.

The chain carries TRBV19 and TRBJ1-6; weak D call: TRBD1 (6 bases). Trimming left V 5 bases short and J 11 bases short, with 13 bases between. Germline V CDR1 and CDR2: LNHDA, SQIVND (reference sequence). The CDR3 spans 13 residues. The CDR3 loop reads CASSPQGETPLHF. CDR3 nucleotides: TGTGCCAGTAGTCCACAGGGAGAAACACCCCTCCACTTT.

This clone appeared once. The chain links TRBV15 to TRBJ2-4; weak D call: TRBD1 (6 bases). V was pared by 1 base and J by 6 bases, with 10 bases between. The CDR3 totals 14 residues. The V gene's germline CDR1 is LNHNV and CDR2 YYDKDF (reference sequence). In nucleotides, the CDR3 is TGTGCCACCAGCAGAGTGAACAGGGTAAACATTCAGTACTTC. Its protein product is CATSRVNRVNIQYF. Looking up the rest from reference TRBV15 and TRBJ2-4 gives the full variable domain: DAMVIQNPRYQVTQFGKPVTLSCSQTLNHNVMYWYQQKSSQAPKLLFHYYDKDFNNEADTPDNFQSRRPNTSFCFLDIRSPGLGDTAMYLCATSRVNRVNIQYFGAGTRLSVL.

This chain joins TRBV7-8 and TRBJ2-2; D may be TRBD1 (5 bases). Germline CDR1 and CDR2: SGHVS and FQNEAQ. This CDR3 comprises 15 residues. V dropped 3 bases and J dropped 3 bases, with 11 bases sitting between them. The CDR3 coding sequence is TGTGCCAGCAGCTTTCAGGGTGGTGACACCGGGGAGCTGTTTTTT. Amino acid sequence: CASSFQGGDTGELFF.

The rearrangement joins TRBV28 to TRBJ2-7; TRBD1 might be the D (5 bases). With 2 bases removed from V and 2 bases from J, the gap between germline ends came to 13 bases. The germline V gene has CDR1 MDHEN and CDR2 SYDVKM. The CDR3 sequence is 15 residues long. The CDR3 nucleotides read TGTGCCAGCAGTTTACTTGAACAGGCCGCCTACGAGCAGTACTTC. Encoded protein: CASSLLEQAAYEQYF.

The V gene is TRBV7-8, the J gene TRBJ1-3; tentative D call: TRBD1 (5 bases). The germline V and J ends were trimmed by 5 bases and 4 bases, with 15 bases remaining between them. Germline V gives CDR1 SGHVS, CDR2 FQNEAQ. The CDR3 has 15 residues. CDR3 DNA: TGTGCCAGCAGCATTTCCAGGGTCGGGGGAAACACCATATATTTT. Amino acid sequence: CASSISRVGGNTIYF.

V gene TRBV5-8 combines with J gene TRBJ2-5; TRBD2 agrees at 7 bases. This CDR3 region has 16 residues. Germline assignment: CDR1 SGHTS and CDR2 YDEGEE. V shed 1 base, J shed 3 bases, and the junction held 9 bases outside the gene matches. This CDR3 reads CASSLYQSGKEETQYF. CDR3 sequence (DNA): TGTGCCAGCAGCTTGTACCAAAGCGGGAAAGAAGAGACCCAGTACTTC. Full variable domain (remainder filled in from reference TRBV5-8 and TRBJ2-5): EAGVTQSPTHLIKTRGQQATLRCSPISGHTSVYWYQQALGLGLQFLLWYDEGEERNRGNFPPRFSGRQFPNYSSELNVNALELEDSALYLCASSLYQSGKEETQYFGPGTRLLVL.

This chain links TRBV15 with TRBJ2-1; D gene ambiguous. Trimming took 0 bases from V and 10 from J, leaving 7 bases between them. CDR1 is LNHNV, CDR2 YYDKDF, per germline (reference sequence). The CDR3 spans 12 residues. CDR3 sequence reads: CATSRDRREQFF. CDR3 DNA: TGTGCCACCAGCAGAGACAGGAGAGAGCAGTTCTTC.

CDR3 amino acids: CASSQDELSPLAKNIQYF. CDR3 DNA: TGCGCCAGCAGCCAAGATGAGCTCTCTCCGCTAGCCAAAAACATTCAGTACTTC. The V and J genes are TRBV4-3 and TRBJ2-4; D is uncertain. The germline CDR1 and CDR2 sequences are LGHNA and YSLEER. The CDR3 runs 18 residues. The ends were cut back, 0 bases at V and 0 bases at J, with 15 bases in the middle.

The V gene is TRBV6-4, the J gene TRBJ2-7; D gene ambiguous. V dropped 8 bases and J dropped 2 bases, with 19 bases sitting between them. Looked up from germline, CDR1 is MRHNA and CDR2 is SNTAGT. The CDR3 length is 15 residues. The CDR3 DNA sequence: TGTGCCAGCTTTCGTACGAGGTTGTGGGCCTACGAGCAGTACTTC. As protein: CASFRTRLWAYEQYF.

The V and J genes are TRBV5-1 and TRBJ1-6; 7 nucleotides align to TRBD1. J gave up 10 bases and V 0 bases, and 4 bases lay outside the gene matches. The CDR3 length is 14 residues. Germline CDR1 and CDR2: SGHRS and YFSETQ. CDR3 protein: CASSLGQGPSPLHF. The CDR3, as DNA: TGCGCCAGCAGCTTGGGACAGGGCCCGTCACCCCTCCACTTT.

This chain joins TRBV6-1 and TRBJ1-3; 8 bases line up with TRBD1. The CDR3 is made up of 13 amino acids. Germline loops: CDR1 MNHNS, CDR2 SASEGT. J gave up 4 bases and V 6 bases, and 2 bases lay outside the gene matches. CDR3 bases: TGTGCCAGCAGAAGACAGGGGGGAAACACCATATATTTT. The encoded protein is CASRRQGGNTIYF.

The V gene is TRBV19, the J gene TRBJ2-7; 8 positions agree with TRBD1. The CDR3 covers 13 residues. CDR1 is LNHDA and CDR2 is SQIVND in the germline V gene (reference sequence). V gave up 4 bases and J gave up 5 bases; unmatched junction bases: 4. CDR3 bases: TGTGCCAGTAGTACTCAGGGGGCCAACGAGCAGTACTTC. It is translated as CASSTQGANEQYF. Supplemented by reference TRBV19 and TRBJ2-7, the full variable domain reads DGGITQSPKYLFRKEGQNVTLSCEQNLNHDAMYWYRQDPGQGLRLIYYSQIVNDFQKGDIAEGYSVSREKKESFPLTVTSAQKNPTAFYLCASSTQGANEQYFGPGTRLTVT.

The rearrangement joins TRBV28 to TRBJ1-6; 7 bases fit TRBD1. This CDR3 has 15 residues. V was pared by 5 bases and J by 8 bases, with 9 bases of the junction left unmatched. Germline loops: CDR1 MDHEN, CDR2 SYDVKM. CDR3 sequence: CASSKVWTGDSPLHF. DNA of the CDR3: TGTGCCAGCAGTAAAGTCTGGACAGGAGATTCACCCCTCCACTTT.

V gene TRBV28 combines with J gene TRBJ2-7; D is ambiguous. CDR1 is MDHEN and CDR2 is SYDVKM in the germline V gene. The V gene lost 4 bases and the J gene lost 4 bases, with 29 bases spanning the gap. CDR3 length: 19 residues. CDR3 sequence: CASSSLNIDDPASRYEQYF. In DNA, the CDR3 is TGTGCCAGCAGTTCCTTAAATATTGATGACCCTGCTTCGAGGTACGAGCAGTACTTC.

This chain uses TRBV5-1 with TRBJ2-3; D gene uncertain. V was cut by 1 base and J by 0 bases, with 9 bases left in between. Germline V lookup: CDR1 SGHRS, CDR2 YFSETQ. The CDR3 runs 15 residues. DNA for the CDR3: TGCGCCAGCAGCTTGACCGGTGGGAGCACAGATACGCAGTATTTT. It codes for CASSLTGGSTDTQYF.

The count of this clone is one. The gene calls are TRBV11-2 and TRBJ2-5; D is undetermined. The CDR3 is made up of 13 amino acids. Deletions cut 4 bases from V and 1 base from J, with 7 bases between. Germline CDR1 and CDR2: SGHAT and FQNNGV. CDR3 DNA sequence: TGTGCCAGCAGCTCTCAGCCCCAAGAGACCCAGTACTTC. Its translation: CASSSQPQETQYF. The full variable domain, its missing parts supplied by reference TRBV11-2 and TRBJ2-5, is EAGVAQSPRYKIIEKRQSVAFWCNPISGHATLYWYQQILGQGPKLLIQFQNNGVVDDSQLPKDRFSAERLKGVDSTLKIQPAKLEDSAVYLCASSSQPQETQYFGPGTRLLVL.

V is TRBV2 and J is TRBJ1-4; 9 bases agree with TRBD1. Per germline, CDR1 SNHLY and CDR2 FYNNEI. The CDR3 has 14 amino acids. The ends lost 8 bases at V and 7 bases at J; junction bases unmatched: 8. CDR3 DNA: TGTGCCAGCGGGAGGACAGGGGTTTCTGAAAAACTGTTTTTT. Protein sequence: CASGRTGVSEKLFF.

The chain joins TRBV10-2 to TRBJ2-2, with 10 positions matching TRBD2. The CDR3 sequence is 15 residues long. Looked up from germline, CDR1 is WSHSY and CDR2 is SAAADI. Trimming took 8 bases from V and 7 from J; bases not matched to a gene: 10. DNA of the CDR3: TGCGCCAGCTCGGCTAGCGGGGGATTCGGCGGGGAGCTGTTTTTT. Its protein is CASSASGGFGGELFF.

The chain links TRBV7-2 to TRBJ2-5; either TRBD1 or TRBD2 may fit D (5 bases each). CDR1 and CDR2 (germline): SGHTA, FQGNSA. V was clipped by 3 bases and J by 7 bases, with 15 bases between them. The CDR3 spans 14 residues. CDR3 coding DNA: TGTGCCAGCAGCTTTGCCGGGACCACCGGGACCCAGTACTTC. It is translated as CASSFAGTTGTQYF.

This chain links TRBV4-3 with TRBJ2-7; possible D gene TRBD2, 5 bases. The CDR3 is 15 amino acids. Per germline, CDR1 LGHNA and CDR2 YSLEER. Trimming took off 1 base at V and 4 bases at J, with 14 bases between the two ends. CDR3 coding DNA: TGCGCCAGCAGCCAAGCTACTAGTACCCATTACGAGCAGTACTTC. Its translation: CASSQATSTHYEQYF.